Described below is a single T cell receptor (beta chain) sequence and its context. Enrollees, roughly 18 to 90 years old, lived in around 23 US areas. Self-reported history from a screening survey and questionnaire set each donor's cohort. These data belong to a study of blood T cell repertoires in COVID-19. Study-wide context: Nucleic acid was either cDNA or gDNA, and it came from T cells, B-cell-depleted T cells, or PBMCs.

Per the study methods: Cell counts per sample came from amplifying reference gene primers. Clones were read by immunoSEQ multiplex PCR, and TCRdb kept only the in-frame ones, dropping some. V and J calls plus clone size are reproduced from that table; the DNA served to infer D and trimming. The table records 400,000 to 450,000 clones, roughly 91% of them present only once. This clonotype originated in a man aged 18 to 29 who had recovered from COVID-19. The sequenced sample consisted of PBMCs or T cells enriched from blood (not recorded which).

CDR3 region: CASSSGLAEGNEQFF. CDR3 bases: TGTGCCAGCAGTTCTGGACTAGCGGAGGGGAATGAGCAGTTCTTC. This chain connects TRBV27 to TRBJ2-1, with 10 positions matching TRBD2. The germline gives CDR1 MNHEY, CDR2 SMNVEV (reference sequence). The CDR3 totals 15 residues. V lost 4 bases, J lost 7 bases, and 7 bases stayed unmatched.